This T cell receptor beta chain was observed in a study of spatial heterogeneity in lung cancer. Overall study context: The follow-up PBMC samples were sequenced whenever they were available. The median time to follow-up was approximately 23 months after resection. Consistently, beta-chain sequences turned up in larger numbers than alpha-chain sequences did.

As for time point: blood at routine non-recurrence follow-up after resection. Unsorted whole RNA samples from tumor, nontumor lung or frozen PBMC were sequenced. All TCR cDNA molecules were individually tagged with a unique molecular identifier. TCRdb re-called the 5' RACE reads through MiXCR, storing one row per CDR3 protein. The sample lists roughly 120,000 distinct CDR3 sequences; 9% to 15% were seen once. Findings and caveats of the study: At tumor resection, ubiquitous expanded TCRs were detected in blood more often than later.

CDR1 is GTSNPN and CDR2 is SVGIG in the germline V gene (reference sequence). This CDR3 is built from 14 residues. The V and J ends lost 3 bases and 1 base respectively, with 10 bases between them. For this clonotype: Its cognate antigen is unknown.

This chain links TRBV30 with TRBJ1-3; D gene ambiguous. Sample: PBMCs, taken at follow-up. This TCR was sampled from a male donor with early-stage non-small cell lung cancer. CDR3 residues: CAWRNERSGNTIYF. CDR3 coding DNA: TGTGCCTGGAGAAACGAGCGTTCTGGAAACACCATATATTTT.